This TCR beta chain was identified in a study of glioma-infiltrating T cells. General study points: Tissue and blood shared very few CDR3 sequences. Above-expected tissue-blood divergence occurred in all gliomas, most in low-grade ones.

The iRepertoire nested amplicon-rescue multiplex PCR amplified TCR alpha and beta CDR3s from RNA. One-step reverse transcription and amplification started from approximately 100-400 ng of tissue mRNA or PBMC total RNA. One entry per CDR3 protein results from TCRdb running MiXCR on the multiplex PCR reads. The sample comprises over 80,000 distinct CDR3 sequences, 40% of which are singletons, and roughly two fifths rests with the top ten. This clonotype appeared once. Its antigen is currently unknown. One end of the junction is discordant with germline, which a read error may explain. The length of the CDR3 is 14 residues. CDR1 and CDR2 from the germline V gene are SGHRS and YFSETQ.

The receptor was isolated from a human donor with low-grade glioma or glioblastoma, undergoing nonglioma brain surgery, or in good health (not recorded which). Sequences were obtained from glioma tissue, nonneoplastic brain tissue, or PBMCs (not recorded which). The chain joins TRBV5-1 to TRBJ1-4; D not certain. In nucleotides, the CDR3 is TGCCCCAGCAGCCCCGCAGAACGGAATGAAAACCTGTTTTTT. This gives the protein CPSSPAERNENLFF.